These T cell receptor beta chains were read from a single sample in a study of T cells after yellow fever vaccination. TCRdb itself ran the 5' RACE reads through MiXCR, one entry per CDR3 protein. Of under 600,000 distinct CDR3 sequences in the sample, 21% are singletons; the top ten hold about 17%. Sequencing was performed on PBMCs, taken roughly 23 days after the first yellow fever vaccination. These receptors were collected from a man aged 18 to 30 who received the YFV17D yellow fever vaccine. CDR3s include the opening cysteine and the closing phenylalanine or tryptophan. Fields, in order: D gene, V gene, J gene, clone size, CDR3 DNA, CDR3 protein. D genes are given only for firm matches. Size is omitted from some rows. Given values are once, few, many or a class for expanded clones.

d_call: TRBD2
v_call: TRBV20-1
j_call: TRBJ2-3
clone_size: NA
cdr3_nt: TGCAGTGCCGGGACTAGCGGGTTTGATACGCAGTATTTT
cdr3_aa: CSAGTSGFDTQYF

d_call: TRBD1
v_call: TRBV7-9
j_call: TRBJ1-1
clone_size: few
cdr3_nt: TGTGCCAGCAGCCCCCGGGACAGGGGGTTATCTGAAGCTTTCTTT
cdr3_aa: CASSPRDRGLSEAFF

d_call: NA
v_call: TRBV6-5
j_call: TRBJ2-1
clone_size: NA
cdr3_nt: TGTGCCAGCAGCCAGGCCCAGGGAGTAAGGGATGAGCAGTTCTTC
cdr3_aa: CASSQAQGVRDEQFF

d_call: NA
v_call: TRBV10-3
j_call: TRBJ2-7
clone_size: NA
cdr3_nt: TGTGCCATCCGAAAGGGACTGACCTCCACCTACGAGCAGTACTTC
cdr3_aa: CAIRKGLTSTYEQYF

d_call: NA
v_call: TRBV20-1
j_call: TRBJ1-2
clone_size: few
cdr3_nt: TGCAGTGCTAGAGATTGGAACTATGGCTACACCTTC
cdr3_aa: CSARDWNYGYTF

d_call: NA
v_call: TRBV4-3
j_call: TRBJ1-1
clone_size: NA
cdr3_nt: TGCGCCAGCAGCCAAGATCTACGGAATTCTGAAGCTTTCTTT
cdr3_aa: CASSQDLRNSEAFF

d_call: NA
v_call: TRBV4-3
j_call: TRBJ2-4
clone_size: NA
cdr3_nt: TGCGCCAGCAGCCAAATGGGGTCCAAAAACATTCAGTACTTC
cdr3_aa: CASSQMGSKNIQYF

d_call: TRBD1
v_call: TRBV4-3
j_call: TRBJ2-1
clone_size: NA
cdr3_nt: TGCGCCAGCAGCCACAGGACAGGGCTTGAGCAGTTCTTC
cdr3_aa: CASSHRTGLEQFF

d_call: TRBD2
v_call: TRBV11-2
j_call: TRBJ2-3
clone_size: few
cdr3_nt: TGTGCCAGCAGCTTAGGGCGACTAGCGGGGGGCGATACGCAGTATTTT
cdr3_aa: CASSLGRLAGGDTQYF

d_call: NA
v_call: TRBV6-1
j_call: TRBJ2-3
clone_size: NA
cdr3_nt: TGTGCCAGCAGTACCGGGAGACATTTTTCGACTAGCACAGATACGCAGTATTTT
cdr3_aa: CASSTGRHFSTSTDTQYF

d_call: TRBD2
v_call: TRBV7-6
j_call: TRBJ2-5
clone_size: NA
cdr3_nt: TGTGCCAGCAGCTTAGTTCCTAGCGGGGGGTCACCGAGAGTCCAAGAGACCCAGTACTTC
cdr3_aa: CASSLVPSGGSPRVQETQYF

d_call: NA
v_call: TRBV12-3/TRBV12-4
j_call: TRBJ1-2
clone_size: many
cdr3_nt: TGTGCCAGCAGTTTAGGGACAGTCTATGGCTACACCTTC
cdr3_aa: CASSLGTVYGYTF

d_call: NA
v_call: TRBV4-3
j_call: TRBJ2-3
clone_size: NA
cdr3_nt: TGCGCCAGCAGCCAAGCAGCCGCTAGCACAGATACGCAGTATTTT
cdr3_aa: CASSQAAASTDTQYF

d_call: TRBD2
v_call: TRBV9
j_call: TRBJ2-3
clone_size: NA
cdr3_nt: TGTGCCAGCAGCACCGGACTAGCGGGGGGGCGATTAGATACGCAGTATTTT
cdr3_aa: CASSTGLAGGRLDTQYF

d_call: TRBD2
v_call: TRBV20-1
j_call: TRBJ2-5
clone_size: NA
cdr3_nt: TGCAGTGCTCCGGGACTAGCGGGGGGTGCGAGAGAGACCCAGTACTTC
cdr3_aa: CSAPGLAGGARETQYF

d_call: NA
v_call: TRBV20-1
j_call: TRBJ1-5
clone_size: few
cdr3_nt: TGCAGTGCTAAGAGTTATAGCAATCAGCCCCAGCATTTT
cdr3_aa: CSAKSYSNQPQHF

d_call: NA
v_call: TRBV7-9
j_call: TRBJ1-2
clone_size: NA
cdr3_nt: TGTGCCAGCAGCTCCCTCGCGGCCTATGGCTACACCTTC
cdr3_aa: CASSSLAAYGYTF

d_call: NA
v_call: TRBV7-2
j_call: TRBJ2-1
clone_size: NA
cdr3_nt: TGTGCCAGCAGCTCCGGACTATTTACCAATGAGCAGTTCTTC
cdr3_aa: CASSSGLFTNEQFF

d_call: NA
v_call: TRBV20-1
j_call: TRBJ2-5
clone_size: NA
cdr3_nt: TGCAGTGCTAGAGATTTGAGGTTATCGGAGACCCAGTACTTC
cdr3_aa: CSARDLRLSETQYF

d_call: TRBD1
v_call: TRBV19
j_call: TRBJ1-5
clone_size: NA
cdr3_nt: TGTGCCAGTAGTATAGGGTGGTTGACAGGGGGTCAGCCCCAGCATTTT
cdr3_aa: CASSIGWLTGGQPQHF

d_call: TRBD1
v_call: TRBV7-9
j_call: TRBJ1-1
clone_size: NA
cdr3_nt: TGTGCCAGCAGCTTACAGGGGGCGCCGTGGACTGAAGCTTTCTTT
cdr3_aa: CASSLQGAPWTEAFF

d_call: NA
v_call: TRBV4-3
j_call: TRBJ2-1
clone_size: NA
cdr3_nt: TGCGCCAGCAGCCAAGAGGGTGGGCCCTACAATGACCAGTTCTTC
cdr3_aa: CASSQEGGPYNDQFF

d_call: NA
v_call: TRBV19
j_call: TRBJ2-3
clone_size: NA
cdr3_nt: TGTGCCAGTAGTACTACGTTCACAGATACGCAGTATTTT
cdr3_aa: CASSTTFTDTQYF

d_call: NA
v_call: TRBV12-3/TRBV12-4
j_call: TRBJ2-4
clone_size: NA
cdr3_nt: TGTGCCAGCAGCACGTACCGTAAAAACATTCAGTACTTC
cdr3_aa: CASSTYRKNIQYF

d_call: TRBD1
v_call: TRBV5-1
j_call: TRBJ1-2
clone_size: NA
cdr3_nt: TGCGCCAGCAGCCTCGGGACAGGGGGTATCTATGGCTACACCTTC
cdr3_aa: CASSLGTGGIYGYTF

d_call: NA
v_call: TRBV12-3/TRBV12-4
j_call: TRBJ2-1
clone_size: NA
cdr3_nt: TGTGCCAGCAGCCAGGTTCGGAGCTACAATGAGCAGTTCTTC
cdr3_aa: CASSQVRSYNEQFF

d_call: TRBD2
v_call: TRBV5-1
j_call: TRBJ2-5
clone_size: few
cdr3_nt: TGCGCCAGCAGGGAGGGAGCGGGGGTCCAAGAGACCCAGTACTTC
cdr3_aa: CASREGAGVQETQYF

d_call: NA
v_call: TRBV4-2
j_call: TRBJ2-6
clone_size: NA
cdr3_nt: TGTGCCAGCAGCCCGATCTTGGCTGGGGCCAACGTCCTGACTTTC
cdr3_aa: CASSPILAGANVLTF

d_call: NA
v_call: TRBV11-2
j_call: TRBJ1-6
clone_size: NA
cdr3_nt: TGTGCCAGCAGCTTAGTATGGGACTCACCCCTCCACTTT
cdr3_aa: CASSLVWDSPLHF

d_call: NA
v_call: TRBV27
j_call: TRBJ2-3
clone_size: many
cdr3_nt: TGTGCCAGCAGTTTGAGGGGGACTAGCACAGATACGCAGTATTTT
cdr3_aa: CASSLRGTSTDTQYF

d_call: TRBD1
v_call: TRBV24-1
j_call: TRBJ1-1
clone_size: few
cdr3_nt: TGTGCCACCAAGGGACAGACGGACACTGAAGCTTTCTTT
cdr3_aa: CATKGQTDTEAFF

d_call: NA
v_call: TRBV7-9
j_call: TRBJ1-4
clone_size: few
cdr3_nt: TGTGCCAGCGCAGCCTGGACAGAAAATGAAAAACTGTTTTTT
cdr3_aa: CASAAWTENEKLFF

d_call: TRBD1
v_call: TRBV18
j_call: TRBJ1-2
clone_size: NA
cdr3_nt: TGTGCCAGCTCCCCGGGACAGTCCAAAGCTAACTATGGCTACACCTTC
cdr3_aa: CASSPGQSKANYGYTF

d_call: TRBD1
v_call: TRBV25-1
j_call: TRBJ1-1
clone_size: NA
cdr3_nt: TGTGCCAGCAGGAAGGGACAGTTGAACACTGAAGCTTTCTTT
cdr3_aa: CASRKGQLNTEAFF

d_call: NA
v_call: TRBV4-1
j_call: TRBJ1-2
clone_size: NA
cdr3_nt: TGCGCCAGCAGCCAAGAAGGAGGGCGTTATGGCTACACCTTC
cdr3_aa: CASSQEGGRYGYTF

d_call: TRBD1
v_call: TRBV11-2
j_call: TRBJ2-5
clone_size: few
cdr3_nt: TGTGCCAGCAGCAGGGGACAGGGGCGGCGGGAGACCCAGTACTTC
cdr3_aa: CASSRGQGRRETQYF

d_call: TRBD2
v_call: TRBV7-2
j_call: TRBJ2-2
clone_size: many
cdr3_nt: TGTGCCAGCAGCTTAGCCCTAGCGGGGAACACCGGGGAGCTGTTTTTT
cdr3_aa: CASSLALAGNTGELFF

d_call: TRBD1
v_call: TRBV10-3
j_call: TRBJ2-2
clone_size: few
cdr3_nt: TGTGCCATCAGTCTGACAGGGGGAGTCGGGGAGCTGTTTTTT
cdr3_aa: CAISLTGGVGELFF

d_call: NA
v_call: TRBV19
j_call: TRBJ1-1
clone_size: few
cdr3_nt: TGTGCCAGCAAACAGGGTCTTAACACTGAAGCTTTCTTT
cdr3_aa: CASKQGLNTEAFF

d_call: NA
v_call: TRBV18
j_call: TRBJ1-1
clone_size: few
cdr3_nt: TGTGCCAGCTCAGGATGGATGGATGGCTCTGAAGCTTTCTTT
cdr3_aa: CASSGWMDGSEAFF

d_call: NA
v_call: TRBV5-1
j_call: TRBJ2-2
clone_size: NA
cdr3_nt: TGCGCCAGCAGCTTGTCCCTGCAATCAGGATCGAGCACCGGGGAGCTGTTTTTT
cdr3_aa: CASSLSLQSGSSTGELFF

d_call: TRBD1
v_call: TRBV6-5
j_call: TRBJ2-6
clone_size: NA
cdr3_nt: TGTGCCAGCAGTTACTCGACAGGGACAGGGGCCAACGTCCTGACTTTC
cdr3_aa: CASSYSTGTGANVLTF

d_call: NA
v_call: TRBV6-2/TRBV6-3
j_call: TRBJ2-3
clone_size: few
cdr3_nt: TGTGCCAGCATGACACTCGCGGGCCCAGATACGCAGTATTTT
cdr3_aa: CASMTLAGPDTQYF

d_call: NA
v_call: TRBV5-1
j_call: TRBJ1-2
clone_size: many
cdr3_nt: TGCGCCAGCAGCCAAGGGACGGTAGTTGGCTACACCTTC
cdr3_aa: CASSQGTVVGYTF

d_call: TRBD1
v_call: TRBV4-2
j_call: TRBJ1-2
clone_size: NA
cdr3_nt: TGTGCCAGCAGAGCCGGGACAGCGAATGGCTACACCTTC
cdr3_aa: CASRAGTANGYTF

d_call: TRBD1
v_call: TRBV4-3
j_call: TRBJ2-1
clone_size: NA
cdr3_nt: TGCTCCAGCAGCCGAACCGGGACAGAAGTCAATGAGCAGTTCTTC
cdr3_aa: CSSSRTGTEVNEQFF

d_call: TRBD1
v_call: TRBV3-1
j_call: TRBJ1-3
clone_size: NA
cdr3_nt: TGTGCCAGCAGCGCGGACAGGGGGCTCAACACCATATATTTT
cdr3_aa: CASSADRGLNTIYF

d_call: NA
v_call: TRBV6-2/TRBV6-3
j_call: TRBJ2-7
clone_size: few
cdr3_nt: TGTGCCAGCAGTTACTCTGGGCGGGACGGCTCCTACGAGCAGTACTTC
cdr3_aa: CASSYSGRDGSYEQYF

d_call: TRBD2
v_call: TRBV11-2
j_call: TRBJ2-3
clone_size: few
cdr3_nt: TGTGCCAGCAGCCATGGGTGGACTAGCGGGGGGGCTCCAGATACGCAGTATTTT
cdr3_aa: CASSHGWTSGGAPDTQYF

d_call: TRBD2
v_call: TRBV4-1
j_call: TRBJ2-1
clone_size: NA
cdr3_nt: TGCGCCAGCAGCCAAGATCGGACTAGCGGGAACAATGAGCAGTTCTTC
cdr3_aa: CASSQDRTSGNNEQFF

d_call: NA
v_call: TRBV5-1
j_call: TRBJ2-2
clone_size: NA
cdr3_nt: TGCGCCAGCAGCTTGCTCAGGGCGAACACCGGGGAGCTGTTTTTT
cdr3_aa: CASSLLRANTGELFF

d_call: NA
v_call: TRBV5-1
j_call: TRBJ2-2
clone_size: many
cdr3_nt: TGCGCCAGCACATTCCACACGAACACCGGGGAGCTGTTTTTT
cdr3_aa: CASTFHTNTGELFF